This TCR beta chain was recorded in a study of cytomegalovirus exposure and HLA in healthy donors. About this clone: The target antigen is unknown.

The PCR contained 60 Vbeta and 13 Jbeta primers. Only in-frame clones appear in the TCRdb table, and some are missing; sequencing was by immunoSEQ multiplex PCR. The data hold about 160,000 clones, with around four fifths observed a single time. Study conclusions and caveats: TCR beta V- and J-gene trimming was later associated with a missense DCLRE1C variant.

The specimen was PBMCs. The TCR comes from a boy aged 2 to 10 in good health and CMV-seronegative.

CDR3 DNA: TGTGCCAGTAGCGGGGGGTACCAAGAGACCCAGTACTTC. Translated: CASSGGYQETQYF. This rearrangement joins TRBV19 to TRBJ2-5; the match to TRBD2 covers 7 bases. The CDR3 spans 13 residues. After removal of 6 bases from V and 0 bases from J, the junction contained 1 base not matched to a gene. The germline V gene has CDR1 LNHDA and CDR2 SQIVND (reference sequence).